This TCR beta chain was identified in a study of cytomegalovirus exposure and HLA in healthy donors. PCR used 60 Vbeta primers and 13 Jbeta primers. Libraries were prepared by immunoSEQ multiplex PCR; TCRdb keeps only in-frame clonotypes and omits some of them. The sample lists some 130,000 clones, roughly two thirds occurring once. Healthy people donating bone marrow made up the donors. This receptor was taken from a man aged 25 to 45 in good health and CMV-seropositive. Material: PBMCs.

The CDR3 DNA reads as TGTGCCTGGGATGGGACAGGGGGCCGGGAGCAGTACTTC. It yields the protein CAWDGTGGREQYF. This rearrangement joins TRBV30 to TRBJ2-5; 12 nucleotides align to TRBD1. The CDR3 is 13 amino acids. Trimming removed 5 bases from V and 11 bases from J; junction bases left unmatched: 9. Per germline, CDR1 GTSNPN and CDR2 SVGIG (reference sequence).